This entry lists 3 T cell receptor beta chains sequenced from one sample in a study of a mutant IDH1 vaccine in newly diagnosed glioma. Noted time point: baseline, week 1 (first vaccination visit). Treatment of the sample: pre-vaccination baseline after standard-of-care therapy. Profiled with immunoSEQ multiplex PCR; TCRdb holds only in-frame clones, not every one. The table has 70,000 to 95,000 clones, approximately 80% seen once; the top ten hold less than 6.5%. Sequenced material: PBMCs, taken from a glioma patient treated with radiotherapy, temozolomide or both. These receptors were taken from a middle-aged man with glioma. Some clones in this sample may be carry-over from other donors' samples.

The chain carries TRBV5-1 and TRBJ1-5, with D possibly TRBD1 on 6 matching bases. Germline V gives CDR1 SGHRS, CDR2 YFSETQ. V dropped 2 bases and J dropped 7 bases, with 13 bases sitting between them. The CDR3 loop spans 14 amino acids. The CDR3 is CASSFDGGRQPQHF. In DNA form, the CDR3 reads TGCGCCAGCAGCTTCGATGGGGGGCGGCAGCCCCAGCATTTT.

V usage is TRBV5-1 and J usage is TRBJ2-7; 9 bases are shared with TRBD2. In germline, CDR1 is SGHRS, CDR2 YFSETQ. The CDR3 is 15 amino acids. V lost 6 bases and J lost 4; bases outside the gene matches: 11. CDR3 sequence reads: CASTPLAGGGYEQYF. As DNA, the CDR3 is TGCGCCAGCACCCCCCTGGCGGGGGGGGGATACGAGCAGTACTTC.

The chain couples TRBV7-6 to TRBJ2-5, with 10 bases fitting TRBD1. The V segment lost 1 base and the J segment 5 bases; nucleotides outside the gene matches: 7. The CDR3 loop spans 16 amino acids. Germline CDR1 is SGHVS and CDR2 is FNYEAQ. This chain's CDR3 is CASSLEGTGARETQYF. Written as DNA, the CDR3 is TGTGCCAGCAGCTTAGAAGGGACAGGGGCTAGGGAGACCCAGTACTTC.